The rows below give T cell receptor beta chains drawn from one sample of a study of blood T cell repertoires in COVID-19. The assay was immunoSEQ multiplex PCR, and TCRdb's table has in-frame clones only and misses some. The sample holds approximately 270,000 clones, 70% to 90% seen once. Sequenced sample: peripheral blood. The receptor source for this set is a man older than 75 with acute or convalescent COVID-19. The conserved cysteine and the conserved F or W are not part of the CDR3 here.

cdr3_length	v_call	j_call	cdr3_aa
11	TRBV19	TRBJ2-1	ASGTGNYNEQF
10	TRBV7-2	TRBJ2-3	ASSPYTDTQY
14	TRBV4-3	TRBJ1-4	ASSQGDRASGEKLF
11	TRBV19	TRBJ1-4	ASRGGPDEKLF
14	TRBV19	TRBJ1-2	ASSNQGTIAGDGYT
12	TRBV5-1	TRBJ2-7	ASSSGTGIYEQY
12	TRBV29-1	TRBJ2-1	SVDPGLAGKEQF
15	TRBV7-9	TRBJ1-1	ASSLVFTGEVDTEAF
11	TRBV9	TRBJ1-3	ASSGHSGNTIY
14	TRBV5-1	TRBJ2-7	ASSSYSGTQSYEQY
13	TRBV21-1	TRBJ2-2	ASSSSGRNTGELF
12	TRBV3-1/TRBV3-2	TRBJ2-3	ASRPGGSTDTQY
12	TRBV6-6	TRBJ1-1	ASSYQGMNTEAF
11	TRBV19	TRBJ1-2	ASSRGQGKYRD
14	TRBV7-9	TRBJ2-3	ASSSALAGRTDTQY
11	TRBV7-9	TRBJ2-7	ASSPSGTYEQY
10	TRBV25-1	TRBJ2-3	ASSEFGGQWY
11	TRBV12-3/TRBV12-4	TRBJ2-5	ASSFGQGETQY
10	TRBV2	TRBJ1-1	ASDYMNTEAF
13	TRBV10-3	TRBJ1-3	AISGKDRGGNTIY
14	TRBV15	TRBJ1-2	ATSRGISEFIYGYT
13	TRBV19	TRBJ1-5	ASTFRGWVRQPQH
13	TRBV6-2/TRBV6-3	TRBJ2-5	ASSYRRALQETQY
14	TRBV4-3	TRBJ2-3	ASSPSSGGATDTQY
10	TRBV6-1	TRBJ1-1	ASSERWTEAF
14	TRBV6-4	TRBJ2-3	ASSETLAGPTDTQY
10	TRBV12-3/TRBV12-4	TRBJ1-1	ASRYRDTEAF
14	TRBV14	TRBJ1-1	ASSPKWLGVNTEAF
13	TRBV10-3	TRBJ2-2	AISTGLPNTGELF
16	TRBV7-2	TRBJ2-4	ASSLRQSGLLAKNIQY
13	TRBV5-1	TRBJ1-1	ASIKMPGQLTEAF
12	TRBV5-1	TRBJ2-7	ASSYNTGIYEQY